This T cell receptor beta chain was observed in a study of T-cell reconstitution after alpha-beta-depleted transplantation in children. Study-level findings and limits: Surviving thymic progenitors and recipient T cells were the source of high TCRbeta diversity at day 60 in some patients. Expanded graft clones, several hundred of them, were reportedly the source of alpha-beta T cells about two months after transplant.

Library preparation (for TCRbeta) was performed with unique molecular identifiers. One entry per CDR3 protein results from TCRdb running MiXCR on the PCR reads. The sample shows hundreds of thousands of distinct CDR3 sequences, about 16% of them seen only once. About this clonotype: What it binds is not known.

V lost 6 bases and J lost 4; bases outside the gene matches: 7. The CDR3 has 14 amino acids. Germline CDR1 reads LNHDA; CDR2 reads SQIVND (reference sequence). This TCR derives from a boy in the first two years of life who had a stem cell transplant for Wiskott-Aldrich syndrome, so the T cells may come from the graft donor. Here the sequenced sample was PBMCs, mostly from graft donor cells, taken 360 days after TCRalphabeta/CD19-depleted stem cell transplant. The chain uses TRBV19 and TRBJ2-7; 9 bases agree with TRBD2. Written as DNA, the CDR3 is TGTGCCAGTAGGTTTAGCGGGAGCGGATACGAGCAGTACTTC. Translated: CASRFSGSGYEQYF.